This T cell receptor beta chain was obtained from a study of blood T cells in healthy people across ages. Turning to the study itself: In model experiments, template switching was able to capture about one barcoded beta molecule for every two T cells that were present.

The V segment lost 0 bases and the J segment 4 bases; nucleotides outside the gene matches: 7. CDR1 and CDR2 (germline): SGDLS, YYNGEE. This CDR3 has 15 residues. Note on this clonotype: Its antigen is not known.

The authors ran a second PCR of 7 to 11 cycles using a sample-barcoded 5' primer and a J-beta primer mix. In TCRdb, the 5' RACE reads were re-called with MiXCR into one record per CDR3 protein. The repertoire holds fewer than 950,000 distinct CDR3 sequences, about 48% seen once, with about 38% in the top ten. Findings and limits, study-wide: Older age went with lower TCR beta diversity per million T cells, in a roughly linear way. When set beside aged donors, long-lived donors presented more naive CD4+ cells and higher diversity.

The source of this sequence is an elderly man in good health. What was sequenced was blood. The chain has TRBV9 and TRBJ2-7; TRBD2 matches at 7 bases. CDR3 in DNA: TGTGCCAGCAGCGTAGGTGGAGCGGGGACTTACGAGCAGTACTTC. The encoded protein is CASSVGGAGTYEQYF.